Reported below is one T cell receptor (beta chain). The data stem from a study of technical replicates of blood from a few donors. The method was immunoSEQ multiplex PCR; TCRdb's version includes in-frame clones alone and lacks a portion of them. Found here are about 66,000 clones, roughly 90% of them singletons; the top ten hold approximately 4.8%. Germline V lookup: CDR1 MNHEY, CDR2 SVGAGI. CDR3 length equals 16 residues. The V and J ends lost 0 bases and 0 bases respectively, with 11 bases between them. This sequence was found in a human donor in good health. Some clones in this sample may be carry-over from other donors' samples. The specimen sequenced was PBMCs. The chain recombines TRBV6-5 with TRBJ1-1; the D is unclear. The CDR3 loop reads CASSYSKTSLNTEAFF. The CDR3 DNA reads TGTGCCAGCAGTTACTCTAAGACAAGCCTGAACACTGAAGCTTTCTTT.